The 23 T cell receptor beta chains presented below share a single source sample, sequenced in a study of identical twins. Each CDR3 protein is one row after TCRdb ran MiXCR on the 5' RACE reads. There are about 500,000 distinct CDR3 sequences in the sample; more than 13% occur only once, and approximately 0.98% lies in the top ten. The data were also submitted as part of a second study, on yellow fever vaccine responses in identical twins.

Sequencing input: CD4+ T cells sorted from blood. The receptors originated from a woman aged 18-35 years in good health.

V is TRBV30 and J is TRBJ1-2, with D unclear. V shed 3 bases and J shed 2 bases, with 16 bases lying between them. Germline V lookup: CDR1 GTSNPN, CDR2 SVGIG (reference sequence). The CDR3 loop spans 15 amino acids. The CDR3 nucleotides read TGTGCCTGGAGCCCAACGAGCGGGATCAACTATGGCTACACCTTC. This gives the protein CAWSPTSGINYGYTF.

This chain joins TRBV20-1 and TRBJ2-3, with D uncertain. The germline V gene encodes CDR1 DFQATT and CDR2 SNEGSKA (reference sequence). The V and J ends lost 6 bases and 6 bases respectively, with 13 bases between them. The CDR3 is 12 amino acids. CDR3 in amino acids: CSAPGSYDTQYF. CDR3 nucleotides: TGCAGTGCCCCGGGTTCATACGATACGCAGTATTTT.

The table lists this clonotype with a few counts. The J gene is TRBJ2-1, the V gene TRBV10-2, with D perhaps TRBD1 (5 bases). CDR1 and CDR2 (germline): WSHSY, SAAADI. The CDR3 has 16 amino acids. Trimming removed 6 bases from V and 0 bases from J, with 15 bases in between. DNA of the CDR3: TGCGCCAGCAGGCCGGAAGGGGCTAGCTCCTACAATGAGCAGTTCTTC. Protein product: CASRPEGASSYNEQFF.

This clonotype was recorded a few times. The chain couples TRBV6-2 or TRBV6-3 to TRBJ2-5; D possibly corresponds to TRBD2 (5 bases). Looked up from germline, CDR1 is MNHEY and CDR2 is SVGEGT. This CDR3 spans 13 amino acids. V shed 5 bases and J shed 5 bases, with 12 bases lying between them. CDR3 DNA sequence: TGTGCCAGCAGTCCTTGGACGGGGGAGACCCAGTACTTC. Protein product: CASSPWTGETQYF.

This clonotype was detected a few times. The chain couples TRBV20-1 to TRBJ2-1; the D gene is possibly TRBD2 (6 bases). V was pared by 0 bases and J by 6 bases, with 18 bases between. Germline V CDR1 and CDR2: DFQATT, SNEGSKA (reference sequence). The CDR3 runs 16 residues. The CDR3 bases are TGCAGTGCTAGAGAGACGCTAACCGGGAGTAGCAATGAGCAGTTCTTC. This encodes CSARETLTGSSNEQFF.

There are a few counts of this clonotype. The rearrangement joins TRBV10-3 to TRBJ2-7, with TRBD2 matching 7 bases. The CDR3 is 15 residues long. Germline lookup yields CDR1 ENHRY and CDR2 SYGVKD. J lost 7 bases, V lost 0 bases, and 9 bases had no gene match. CDR3 coding DNA: TGTGCCATCAGTGAGTCGACGGGGGGTGGGAGAGAGCAGTACTTC. As protein: CAISESTGGGREQYF.

This clonotype has a handful of counts. The V call is TRBV6-1, the J call TRBJ2-3; 7 nucleotides agree with TRBD2. J gave up 4 bases and V 8 bases, and 9 bases lay outside the gene matches. Germline V gene lookup returns CDR1 MNHNS and CDR2 SASEGT. This CDR3 is 14 amino acids long. The CDR3 coding sequence is TGTGCCAGCCTGGGGGGGAGCAAACCAGATACGCAGTATTTT. Translation: CASLGGSKPDTQYF.

This clonotype has ten or more counts. The chain recombines TRBV4-1 with TRBJ2-2; 7 nucleotides line up with TRBD1. Per germline, CDR1 MGHRA and CDR2 YSYEKL. V trimming: 1 base; J trimming: 0 bases; junction bases outside the gene matches: 5. The CDR3 totals 17 residues. CDR3 amino acids: CASSQGAGTANTGELFF. CDR3 in DNA: TGCGCCAGCAGCCAAGGCGCCGGGACAGCGAACACCGGGGAGCTGTTTTTT.

This clonotype was detected many times. The chain uses TRBV27 and TRBJ1-2; 9 bases fit TRBD1. Germline CDR1 is MNHEY and CDR2 is SMNVEV (reference sequence). The CDR3 has 18 residues. The ends lost 5 bases at V and 4 bases at J; junction bases unmatched: 17. CDR3 in amino acids: CASSPLPGQGGSTYGYTF. The CDR3 DNA reads as TGTGCCAGCAGTCCGCTACCGGGACAGGGTGGATCAACCTATGGCTACACCTTC.

As DNA, the CDR3 is TGTGCCAGCAGCCCCTTGGACAGGGTAAGCTACGAGCAGTACTTC. Amino acids: CASSPLDRVSYEQYF. This sequence joins TRBV6-2 or TRBV6-3 and TRBJ2-7; 8 bases fit TRBD1. The CDR3 is made up of 15 amino acids. V shed 6 bases, J shed 3 bases, and the junction held 10 bases outside the gene matches. Germline V gene sequence: CDR1 MNHEY, CDR2 SVGEGT.

V and J are TRBV6-6 and TRBJ2-1; D not resolved. Germline-derived CDR1 and CDR2 are MNHNY and SVGAGI (reference sequence). V gave up 4 bases and J gave up 5 bases, with 9 bases separating them. This CDR3 has 13 amino acids. CDR3 nucleotide sequence: TGTGCCAGCAGTTTCCCCGTAGACAATGAGCAGTTCTTC. Residues: CASSFPVDNEQFF.

The chain uses TRBV7-8 and TRBJ2-7; TRBD2 agrees at 8 bases. The CDR3 has 17 residues. V dropped 2 bases and J dropped 1; count of bases not matched to a gene: 10. Germline assignment: CDR1 SGHVS and CDR2 FQNEAQ. Written as DNA, the CDR3 is TGTGCCAGCAGCTTATTTTCCGGGGGGGGCCGTTCCTACGAGCAGTACTTC. Protein product: CASSLFSGGGRSYEQYF.

The chain carries TRBV3-1 and TRBJ1-3; D remains ambiguous. CDR1 is LGHDT and CDR2 is YNNKEL in the germline V gene (reference sequence). The CDR3 runs 15 residues. V lost 11 bases and J lost 4, with 21 bases in between. The CDR3: CACSQGPPSGNTIYF. The CDR3 region has the DNA TGTGCCTGCTCCCAAGGCCCCCCTTCCGGAAACACCATATATTTT.

The chain uses TRBV6-1 and TRBJ1-6; TRBD1 agrees at 7 bases. The CDR3 contains 15 residues. V shed 8 bases and J 6 bases; nucleotides not matched to a gene: 10. Germline V lookup: CDR1 MNHNS, CDR2 SASEGT. CDR3 region: CASGSSAGGNSPLHF. The DNA for the CDR3 is TGTGCCAGCGGATCGAGTGCAGGGGGTAATTCACCCCTCCACTTT.

Only one count was recorded for this clonotype. A much larger clone differs from this one at a single base, so this may be a read error. The chain carries TRBV6-2 or TRBV6-3 and TRBJ2-1, with TRBD1 identical over 9 bases. CDR1 and CDR2 (germline): MNHEY, SVGEGT. The CDR3 sequence is 15 residues long. The ends lost 6 bases at V and 8 bases at J; junction bases unmatched: 11. The CDR3 is CASSFSRDRAHEQFF. In nucleotides, the CDR3 is TGTGCCAGCAGCTTCTCCCGGGACAGGGCACATGAGCAGTTCTTC.

This clonotype was seen only once. The chain has TRBV9 and TRBJ2-3; 7 bases align to TRBD2. J gave up 1 base and V 1 base, and 9 bases lay outside the gene matches. Germline CDR1 reads SGDLS; CDR2 reads YYNGEE. CDR3 length: 17 residues. The CDR3 DNA reads TGTGCCAGCAGCGTAAGCTTCGGGCTAGCGGGCACAGATACGCAGTATTTT. This encodes CASSVSFGLAGTDTQYF.

V and J are TRBV18 and TRBJ1-4; D is undetermined. CDR1 and CDR2 from the germline V gene are KGHSH and LQKENI. V was shortened by 3 bases and J by 0 bases, with 8 bases between the two germline ends. This CDR3 has 15 amino acids. CDR3 nucleotides: TGTGCCAGCTCACCTACTCCAACAACTAATGAAAAACTGTTTTTT. Protein product: CASSPTPTTNEKLFF.

About this clonotype: One base away lies a much larger clone, so this may be a sequencing read error. The J gene is TRBJ2-3, the V gene TRBV5-1; 9 nucleotides match TRBD1. The CDR3 has 15 residues. Germline CDR1 and CDR2: SGHRS and YFSETQ. This CDR3 is CASSGGQGSSETQYF. The CDR3 coding sequence is TGCGCCAGCAGCGGGGGACAGGGTTCCTCAGAAACGCAGTATTTT.

J is TRBJ2-7 and V is TRBV20-1; TRBD2 aligns across 14 bases. Germline V lookup: CDR1 DFQATT, CDR2 SNEGSKA (reference sequence). V shed 5 bases, J shed 5 bases, and the junction held 5 bases outside the gene matches. There are 14 residues in the CDR3. This CDR3 is CSAPGLAGGHEQYF. The CDR3 coding sequence is TGCAGTGCTCCTGGACTAGCGGGAGGACACGAGCAGTACTTC.

This clonotype has a count of ten or more. V is TRBV2 and J is TRBJ1-5; 7 bases map to TRBD1. Trimming at V came to 6 bases and at J to 0 bases, leaving 5 bases not matched to a gene. Germline V gives CDR1 SNHLY, CDR2 FYNNEI. The CDR3 is 15 amino acids. In DNA form, the CDR3 reads TGTGCCAGCAGGGAACAGGGGAATAGCAATCAGCCCCAGCATTTT. Its protein product is CASREQGNSNQPQHF.

This clonotype occurred a few times. This chain connects TRBV7-9 to TRBJ2-5; D unresolved. The CDR3 runs to 12 residues. Germline V lookup: CDR1 SEHNR, CDR2 FQNEAQ (reference sequence). V was pared by 2 bases and J by 3 bases, with 4 bases between. This CDR3 reads CASSLKEETQYF. Written as DNA, the CDR3 is TGTGCCAGCAGCTTAAAGGAAGAGACCCAGTACTTC.

This clonotype was counted at least ten times. The rearrangement joins TRBV12-3 or TRBV12-4 to TRBJ2-7; D is possibly TRBD1 or TRBD2 (5 bases each). The CDR3 is 13 residues long. Trimming shortened V by 8 bases and J by 2 bases, and 13 bases separated the two germline ends. The CDR3 nucleotides read TGTGCCAGCGGCGGGCAGGGAGCCTACGAGCAGTACTTC. Protein sequence: CASGGQGAYEQYF.

The J gene is TRBJ2-6, the V gene TRBV29-1, with 11 bases identical to TRBD1. Germline loops: CDR1 SQVTM, CDR2 ANQGSEA. Unmatched junction bases numbered 4, after V lost 7 bases and J lost 2 bases. This CDR3 spans 15 amino acids. Here the CDR3 DNA reads TGCAGCGCAGGACAGGGGGCGACTGGGGCCAACGTCCTGACTTTC. It yields the protein CSAGQGATGANVLTF.